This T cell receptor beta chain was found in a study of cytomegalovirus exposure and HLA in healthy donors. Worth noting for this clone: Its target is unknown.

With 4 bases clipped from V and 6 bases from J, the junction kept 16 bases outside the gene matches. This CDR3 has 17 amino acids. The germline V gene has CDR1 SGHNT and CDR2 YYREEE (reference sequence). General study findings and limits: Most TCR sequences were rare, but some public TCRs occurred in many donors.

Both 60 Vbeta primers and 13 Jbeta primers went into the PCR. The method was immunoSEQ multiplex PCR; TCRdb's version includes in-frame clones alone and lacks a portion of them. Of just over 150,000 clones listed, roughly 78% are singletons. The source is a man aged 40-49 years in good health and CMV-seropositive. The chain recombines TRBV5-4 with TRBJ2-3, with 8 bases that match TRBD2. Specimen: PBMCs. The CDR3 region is CASSRGGSGVPLDTQYF. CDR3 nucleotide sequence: TGTGCCAGCAGCCGGGGGGGCAGCGGGGTCCCGCTGGATACGCAGTATTTT. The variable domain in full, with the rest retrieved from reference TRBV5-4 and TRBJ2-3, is ETGVTQSPTHLIKTRGQQVTLRCSSQSGHNTVSWYQQALGQGPQFIFQYYREEENGRGNFPPRFSGLQFPNYSSELNVNALELDDSALYLCASSRGGSGVPLDTQYFGPGTRLTVL.